This T cell receptor (beta chain) was sequenced for a study of early T cells in non-severe SARS-CoV-2 infection. TCRdb recomputed calls from the 5' RACE reads with MiXCR, one row per CDR3 protein. The sample holds about 77,000 distinct CDR3 sequences, 12% seen once. The length of the CDR3 is 12 residues. Trimming at V came to 6 bases and at J to 2 bases, leaving 3 bases not matched to a gene. Per the germline V gene, CDR1 is DFQATT and CDR2 is SNEGSKA (reference sequence). The source is an adult who was a healthcare worker with PCR-confirmed SARS-CoV-2 infection or an uninfected control (not recorded which). The donor label of this sample is uncertain. The chain joins TRBV20-1 to TRBJ1-1; 7 bases agree with TRBD1. This specimen was whole blood, taken at baseline. The CDR3 reads CSAGQENTEAFF. The CDR3 DNA follows: TGCAGTGCCGGACAGGAAAACACTGAAGCTTTCTTT.